Presented here are 10 T cell receptor beta chains from one specimen sequenced in a study of blood T cell repertoires in COVID-19 (dated by TCRdb to 2020 to 2021). The library was obtained by the immunoSEQ multiplex PCR assay. TCRdb holds this immuneACCESS table with in-frame rearrangements only. Some clones are missing; in checked studies, unresolved V genes explain under half, and the rest has no known cause. This sample gives around 86,000 clones in total; over 80% of them show up just once. The ten largest clonotypes hold 25% to 35% of the sample. Sequencing input: peripheral blood. These receptors came from a woman aged 80 or over with acute or convalescent COVID-19.

This chain uses TRBV24-1 with TRBJ2-7; 9 nucleotides agree with TRBD1. The trim removed 6 bases at V and 1 base at J, leaving 6 bases unmatched. Germline CDR1 KGHDR, CDR2 SFDVKD. This CDR3 is 15 amino acids long. CDR3: CATSSGTGLSYEQYF. The CDR3 DNA sequence: TGTGCCACCAGTTCCGGGACAGGGCTGTCCTACGAGCAGTACTTC.

V usage is TRBV12-3 or TRBV12-4 and J usage is TRBJ2-5; D is undetermined. There are 12 residues in the CDR3. Trimming took off 4 bases at V and 5 bases at J, with 8 bases between the two ends. CDR3 bases: TGTGCCAGCAGTTCTAGGCAGGAGACCCAGTACTTC. Amino acids: CASSSRQETQYF.

This clone was observed a handful of times. The chain couples TRBV10-1 to TRBJ1-1; D remains unclear. This CDR3 has 14 amino acids. V lost 1 base to trimming and J lost 11 bases, with 17 bases between them. Germline V gives CDR1 WNHNN, CDR2 SYGVQD (reference sequence). The CDR3 here is CASSEWTGPGKAFF. The CDR3 DNA sequence: TGCGCCAGCAGTGAGTGGACGGGCCCGGGGAAGGCTTTCTTT.

V gene TRBV5-8 combines with J gene TRBJ2-3; TRBD2 matches 11 bases. Losses at the gene ends were 10 bases for V and 3 bases for J; bases not matched to a gene: 10. The CDR3 consists of 15 residues. Germline V gives CDR1 SGHTS, CDR2 YDEGEE. The CDR3 region has the DNA TGTGCCGGGAAACTAGCGGGAGAGTCGACAGATACGCAGTATTTT. Protein product: CAGKLAGESTDTQYF.

The chain links TRBV27 to TRBJ2-1; 10 nucleotides match TRBD1. Per germline, CDR1 MNHEY and CDR2 SMNVEV (reference sequence). Trimming at V came to 5 bases and at J to 8 bases, leaving 6 bases not matched to a gene. The CDR3 spans 14 residues. The CDR3 nucleotides are TGTGCCAGCAGTCACCGGGACAGGGGTTATGAGCAGTTCTTC. This gives the protein CASSHRDRGYEQFF.

This chain links TRBV5-1 with TRBJ1-1; 7 bases are a match to TRBD1. The CDR3 extends over 14 amino acids. CDR1 and CDR2 (germline): SGHRS, YFSETQ. V trimming: 0 bases; J trimming: 6 bases; junction bases outside the gene matches: 5. CDR3 coding DNA: TGCGCCAGCAGCTTGGATACAGGGGCAGCTGAAGCTTTCTTT. As protein: CASSLDTGAAEAFF.

V is TRBV5-1 and J is TRBJ2-7; D possibly corresponds to TRBD1 (6 bases). In germline, CDR1 is SGHRS, CDR2 YFSETQ. The germline V and J ends were trimmed by 0 bases and 1 base, with 11 bases remaining between them. This CDR3 is 15 amino acids long. CDR3 residues: CASSLAMTGSYEQYF. CDR3 coding DNA: TGCGCCAGCAGCTTGGCCATGACAGGATCCTACGAGCAGTACTTC.

This clone is a singleton in its sample. The genes are TRBV5-4 and TRBJ2-5; possible D gene TRBD2, 5 bases. The CDR3 extends over 13 amino acids. CDR1 and CDR2 from the germline V gene are SGHNT and YYREEE (reference sequence). V shed 0 bases and J shed 7 bases, with 10 bases lying between them. CDR3 DNA sequence: TGTGCCAGCAGCTTGGCCGACGAGGGGACCCAGTACTTC. Amino acids: CASSLADEGTQYF. The full variable domain, with the rest looked up from reference TRBV5-4 and TRBJ2-5, is ETGVTQSPTHLIKTRGQQVTLRCSSQSGHNTVSWYQQALGQGPQFIFQYYREEENGRGNFPPRFSGLQFPNYSSELNVNALELDDSALYLCASSLADEGTQYFGPGTRLLVL.

As DNA, the CDR3 is TGTGCCAGTAGCAACGGACAGGGCCGCTACGAGCAGTACTTC. Amino acids: CASSNGQGRYEQYF. The genes are TRBV19 and TRBJ2-7; 8 bases fit TRBD1. This CDR3 contains 14 residues. J gave up 3 bases and V 6 bases, and 7 bases lay outside the gene matches. The germline V gene has CDR1 LNHDA and CDR2 SQIVND (reference sequence).

This chain joins TRBV3-1 (or the pseudogene TRBV3-2) and TRBJ1-5, with a possible D match to TRBD1 (5 bases). Germline V lookup: CDR1 LGHDT, CDR2 YNNKEL (reference sequence). CDR3 length equals 13 residues. V was trimmed by 5 bases and J by 6 bases, leaving 11 bases between them. The CDR3 loop reads CASSGTGGQPQHF. CDR3 nucleotide sequence: TGTGCCAGCAGCGGGACCGGGGGTCAGCCCCAGCATTTT.